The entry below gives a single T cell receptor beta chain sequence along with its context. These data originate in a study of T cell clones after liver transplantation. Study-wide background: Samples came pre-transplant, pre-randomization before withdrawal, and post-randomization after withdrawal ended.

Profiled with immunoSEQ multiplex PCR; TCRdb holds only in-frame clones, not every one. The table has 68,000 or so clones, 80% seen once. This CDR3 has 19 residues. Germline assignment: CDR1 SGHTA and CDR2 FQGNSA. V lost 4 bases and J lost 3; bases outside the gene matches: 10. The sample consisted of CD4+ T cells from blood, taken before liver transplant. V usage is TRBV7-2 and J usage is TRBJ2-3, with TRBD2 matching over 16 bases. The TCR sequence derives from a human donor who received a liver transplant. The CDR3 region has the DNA TGTGCCAGCAGCTCTCCGGGGACTAGCGGGAGGGCCGCTACAGATACGCAGTATTTT. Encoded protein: CASSSPGTSGRAATDTQYF.